This entry lists 13 T cell receptor beta chains sequenced from one sample in a study of identical twins. MiXCR, run by TCRdb on the 5' RACE reads, gives a single entry per CDR3 protein. The table shows some 1,700,000 distinct CDR3 sequences, with roughly a third occurring only once. The specimen sequenced was cord blood. All receptors come from a newborn girl in good health.

The gene calls are TRBV28 and TRBJ2-5; 7 nucleotides align to TRBD1. CDR3 length: 17 amino acids. Germline V gene sequence: CDR1 MDHEN, CDR2 SYDVKM. The V and J ends lost 3 bases and 4 bases, in that order; junction bases with no gene match: 14. In nucleotides, the CDR3 is TGTGCCAGCAGTTTCCCCGTAGACAGGGAAGGGAGAGAGACCCAGTACTTC. Translation: CASSFPVDREGRETQYF.

The chain recombines TRBV20-1 with TRBJ1-1, with 7 bases that match TRBD1. The J segment lost 4 bases and the V segment lost 4 bases, leaving 6 bases of the junction unmatched. The CDR3 is 13 amino acids. Per the germline V gene, CDR1 is DFQATT and CDR2 is SNEGSKA (reference sequence). CDR3 DNA: TGCAGTGCTAAAGGGACAGTCGGCACTGAAGCTTTCTTT. The encoded protein is CSAKGTVGTEAFF.

Notes on this clonotype: Since a much larger clone is just one base distant, this may be a read error. The chain joins TRBV29-1 to TRBJ2-1, with TRBD2 matching over 14 bases. This CDR3 is 17 amino acids long. Germline V gene sequence: CDR1 SQVTM, CDR2 ANQGSEA. V gave up 0 bases and J gave up 5 bases; unmatched junction bases: 6. The CDR3 DNA follows: TGCAGCGTTGAAGAAGCGGGGACTAGCGGGGGAGACAATGAGCAGTTCTTC. Translating gives CSVEEAGTSGGDNEQFF.

The CDR3, as DNA: TGTGCCAGCAGCCGAGGGACTAGACGGGAGACCCAGTACTTC. Translated, it gives CASSRGTRRETQYF. The chain uses TRBV14 and TRBJ2-4; 8 positions match TRBD2. The J call is uncertain, as TRBJ2-5 better fits the DNA end. Germline assignment: CDR1 SGHDN and CDR2 FVKESK. The CDR3 loop spans 14 amino acids.

This clonotype has a handful of counts. The rearrangement links TRBV28 to TRBJ2-5, with D possibly matching TRBD1 (5 bases). Germline assignment: CDR1 MDHEN and CDR2 SYDVKM. The CDR3 consists of 15 residues. Trimming stripped 1 base from V and 11 bases from J, with 20 bases between. CDR3 bases: TGTGCCAGCAGTTTATTAGGAGACTGGGGCAATGAGCAGTACTTC. It is translated as CASSLLGDWGNEQYF.

V and J are TRBV20-1 and TRBJ1-2; TRBD1 matches 7 bases. CDR1 is DFQATT and CDR2 is SNEGSKA in the germline V gene (reference sequence). This CDR3 region has 17 residues. The V gene end was trimmed by 3 bases and the J gene end by 3 bases; junction bases not matched to a gene: 16. CDR3 in amino acids: CSASPTFRQGRDYGYTF. CDR3 nucleotides: TGCAGTGCTAGCCCAACTTTTCGACAGGGTCGGGACTATGGCTACACCTTC.

The V call is TRBV7-2, the J call TRBJ1-1; 9 nucleotides agree with TRBD1. V was pared by 5 bases and J by 0 bases, with 7 bases of the junction left unmatched. This CDR3 contains 16 residues. The germline V gene encodes CDR1 SGHTA and CDR2 FQGNSA. The CDR3 spells CASSRTGGLMNTEAFF. For the CDR3, the DNA is TGTGCCAGCAGCCGAACAGGGGGCCTCATGAACACTGAAGCTTTCTTT.

The chain combines TRBV28 with TRBJ1-2; TRBD1 agrees at 9 bases. The V gene's germline CDR1 is MDHEN and CDR2 SYDVKM. This CDR3 has 14 amino acids. The ends lost 7 bases at V and 2 bases at J; junction bases unmatched: 5. CDR3 region: CASTVGQGNYGYTF. The CDR3 bases are TGTGCCAGCACCGTGGGACAGGGAAACTATGGCTACACCTTC.

V is TRBV2 and J is TRBJ2-3, with D perhaps TRBD1 or TRBD2 (5 bases each). The CDR3 extends over 15 amino acids. The germline V gene has CDR1 SNHLY and CDR2 FYNNEI. Between the trimmed V and J ends, which lost 6 bases and 0 bases, there was a span of 13 bases. The CDR3 region is CASRGERVSTDTQYF. In DNA, the CDR3 is TGTGCCAGCAGGGGGGAGAGGGTGAGCACAGATACGCAGTATTTT.

The gene calls are TRBV20-1 and TRBJ1-5, with D possibly being TRBD1 (6 bases). Deletions cut 1 base from V and 7 bases from J, with 14 bases between. Germline V gene sequence: CDR1 DFQATT, CDR2 SNEGSKA (reference sequence). The CDR3 contains 14 residues. The CDR3 loop is CSARVGGAGQPQHF. CDR3 coding DNA: TGCAGTGCTAGAGTGGGGGGGGCTGGACAGCCCCAGCATTTT.

V usage is TRBV20-1 and J usage is TRBJ2-7, with 7 bases fitting TRBD1. Germline CDR1 reads DFQATT; CDR2 reads SNEGSKA (reference sequence). The CDR3 is 14 residues long. Germline trimming cut 6 bases from V and 2 bases from J; bases unmatched to any gene: 10. The CDR3 spells CSASSRDRTYEQYF. The CDR3 nucleotides are TGCAGTGCCAGTAGCCGGGACAGAACCTACGAGCAGTACTTC.

This chain connects TRBV6-6 to TRBJ1-1; 10 positions agree with TRBD1. This CDR3 has 12 amino acids. Germline trimming cut 2 bases from V and 11 bases from J; bases unmatched to any gene: 2. Germline V gene sequence: CDR1 MNHNY, CDR2 SVGAGI (reference sequence). The CDR3 DNA follows: TGTGCCAGCAGTTACGGGACAGGGGCGGCTTTCTTT. Translation: CASSYGTGAAFF.

This chain links TRBV27 with TRBJ2-1; weak D call: TRBD1 (5 bases). There are 14 residues in the CDR3. The germline V gene encodes CDR1 MNHEY and CDR2 SMNVEV (reference sequence). With 11 bases removed from V and 0 bases from J, the gap between germline ends came to 14 bases. The DNA of the CDR3 is TGTGCCGGCACACCAGGGCTCTCCTACAATGAGCAGTTCTTC. It is translated as CAGTPGLSYNEQFF.